This T cell receptor (beta chain) was obtained from a study of CD8 T cells in Susac syndrome. Whole-study findings and limits: Total CD8+ repertoires held 15 to 20 Susac-specific public clones, while CD8+ TEMRA repertoires held roughly five. The study recognized that the number of individuals in its TCR sequencing and HLA analysis was relatively small.

Random hexamers were used to reverse transcribe an amount of roughly 0.5 to 1 ug RNA. The method of amplification for TCR beta CDR3 was immunoSEQ multiplex PCR, covering 54 Vbeta and 13 Jbeta. TCRdb itself ran the immunoSEQ multiplex PCR reads through MiXCR, one entry per CDR3 protein. The sample has under 95,000 distinct CDR3 sequences; more than 85% are singletons. The CDR3 runs 14 residues. V shed 5 bases, J shed 4 bases, and the junction held 7 bases outside the gene matches. From germline, CDR1 is SQVTM and CDR2 ANQGSEA. This clonotype was observed a single time. Its cognate antigen is unknown. Specimen: CD8+ T cells from PBMCs. The chain is built from TRBV29-1 and TRBJ2-1; 8 bases agree with TRBD1. The clonotype comes from a human donor with Susac syndrome. The CDR3: CSVPRQGLYNEQFF. The CDR3 DNA reads TGCAGCGTTCCCAGACAGGGGTTATACAATGAGCAGTTCTTC.